The 30 T cell receptor beta chains below were found in one sample sequenced in a study of T cell clonotyping in hematopoietic cell transplantation. Some clones are missing from TCRdb's copy, which holds only in-frame ones; the method was immunoSEQ multiplex PCR. The data show roughly 4,600 clones, with under 20% seen just once and over 20% held by the top ten. The source was PBMCs, collected 180 days after allogeneic stem cell transplant. The receptors come from a male patient aged 18-29 years who had an allogeneic stem cell transplant, so the T cells may come from the graft donor. Some clones in this sample may be carry-over from other donors' samples.

The chain links TRBV30 to TRBJ2-1; 8 bases are a match to TRBD1. Trimming cost V 7 bases and J 6 bases; bases outside gene matches: 8. This CDR3 is built from 13 residues. The germline V gene encodes CDR1 GTSNPN and CDR2 SVGIG (reference sequence). Here the CDR3 reads CAYVRTGTNEQFF. The CDR3, as DNA: TGTGCCTACGTACGGACAGGGACCAATGAGCAGTTCTTC.

This clone is termed large. This chain uses TRBV9 with TRBJ2-7; 8 nucleotides match TRBD2. Per the germline V gene, CDR1 is SGDLS and CDR2 is YYNGEE. J was trimmed by 3 bases and V by 4 bases; bases with no gene match: 9. CDR3 length equals 15 residues. As DNA, the CDR3 is TGTGCCAGCAGCCCCGATAGCGGGACCAGCTACGAGCAGTACTTC. Residues: CASSPDSGTSYEQYF.

The chain combines TRBV7-9 with TRBJ2-7, with D maybe TRBD1 (5 bases). The V end was cut by 4 bases, the J end by 4 bases, with 14 bases between. The germline CDR1 and CDR2 sequences are SEHNR and FQNEAQ (reference sequence). The CDR3 has 14 amino acids. The CDR3 coding sequence is TGTGCCAGCAGCTCGGAATTCAGGGCTTACGAGCAGTACTTC. This sequence encodes CASSSEFRAYEQYF.

Here the CDR3 DNA reads TGTGCCAGCAGCCTCCAAGAGACCCAGTACTTC. It codes for CASSLQETQYF. The rearrangement uses TRBV7-6 and TRBJ2-5; D is uncertain. The V gene lost 5 bases and the J gene lost 1 base, with 2 bases spanning the gap. The CDR3 runs to 11 residues. The germline gives CDR1 SGHVS, CDR2 FNYEAQ. Filled out from reference TRBV7-6 and TRBJ2-5, the complete variable domain reads GAGVSQSPRYKVTKRGQDVALRCDPISGHVSLYWYRQALGQGPEFLTYFNYEAQQDKSGLPNDRFSAERPEGSISTLTIQRTEQRDSAMYRCASSLQETQYFGPGTRLLVL.

This clone was observed a few times. This sequence joins TRBV5-4 and TRBJ1-1; D uncertain. Germline-derived CDR1 and CDR2 are SGHNT and YYREEE (reference sequence). CDR3 length: 13 residues. Trimming pared 7 bases from V and 4 bases from J, leaving 14 bases between. This CDR3 reads CASAPWGPTEAFF. CDR3 nucleotide sequence: TGTGCCAGCGCCCCCTGGGGTCCCACTGAAGCTTTCTTT.

The V and J genes are TRBV6-5 and TRBJ1-4; TRBD1 agrees at 7 bases. Germline CDR1 MNHEY, CDR2 SVGAGI. J was trimmed by 5 bases and V by 0 bases; bases with no gene match: 6. This CDR3 is built from 16 residues. CDR3 DNA sequence: TGTGCCAGCAGTTACTCCGGCAGGGGGACAAATGAAAAACTGTTTTTT. It translates to CASSYSGRGTNEKLFF.

The chain couples TRBV28 to TRBJ1-2, with 7 bases identical to TRBD1. V was clipped by 6 bases and J by 4 bases; unmatched bases: 5. The CDR3 extends over 13 amino acids. From germline, CDR1 is MDHEN and CDR2 SYDVKM. CDR3 sequence: CASREGQLYGYTF. The CDR3 DNA sequence: TGTGCCAGCAGGGAGGGACAGCTCTATGGCTACACCTTC.

This chain links TRBV28 with TRBJ1-2; the D gene is possibly TRBD1 (5 bases). This CDR3 region has 14 residues. With 8 bases removed from V and 2 bases from J, the gap between germline ends came to 15 bases. CDR1 and CDR2 (germline): MDHEN, SYDVKM. DNA of the CDR3: TGTGCCAGCCAAATCCCGGCAGGGAACTATGGCTACACCTTC. It encodes CASQIPAGNYGYTF.

This clone has a handful of counts. J is TRBJ1-2 and V is TRBV30, with D possibly matching TRBD1 (5 bases). The germline V gene encodes CDR1 GTSNPN and CDR2 SVGIG (reference sequence). Trimming cost V 2 bases and J 7 bases, with 11 bases left between them. The CDR3 runs 12 residues. CDR3 in DNA: TGTGCCTGGAGTAGACAGACCCTTGGCTACACCTTC. This translates into CAWSRQTLGYTF.

The chain couples TRBV30 to TRBJ1-2; 10 bases map to TRBD1. Looked up from germline, CDR1 is GTSNPN and CDR2 is SVGIG (reference sequence). The CDR3 runs 13 residues. V gave up 3 bases and J gave up 4 bases; unmatched junction bases: 2. Here the CDR3 reads CAWSRTGGYGYTF. DNA for the CDR3: TGTGCCTGGAGCCGGACAGGGGGCTATGGCTACACCTTC.

This clone has just a few counts. The rearrangement uses TRBV7-2 and TRBJ2-1; weak D call: TRBD2 (6 bases). The CDR3 has 13 residues. Trimming took 1 base from V and 9 from J, leaving 10 bases between them. CDR1 is SGHTA and CDR2 is FQGNSA in the germline V gene. The CDR3 sequence: CASSLGGVLEQFF. The CDR3 DNA follows: TGTGCCAGCAGCTTAGGCGGGGTACTTGAGCAGTTCTTC.

There are a few counts of this clone. V is TRBV7-2 and J is TRBJ2-2, with a possible D match to TRBD1 (5 bases). Germline lookup yields CDR1 SGHTA and CDR2 FQGNSA. The CDR3 covers 13 residues. V was clipped by 2 bases and J by 6 bases, with 7 bases between them. For the CDR3, the DNA is TGTGCCAGCAGCTTATTAGGGGCCGGGGAGCTGTTTTTT. As protein: CASSLLGAGELFF.

J is TRBJ2-2 and V is TRBV25-1; D might be TRBD2 (5 bases). Trimming took 4 bases from V and 4 from J, leaving 10 bases between them. This CDR3 comprises 14 residues. Germline V gene data show CDR1 as MGHDK and CDR2 as SYGVNS. CDR3 amino acids: CASSGRTLTGELFF. The CDR3 DNA reads TGTGCCAGCAGTGGACGGACTCTCACCGGGGAGCTGTTTTTT. The full variable domain, completed using reference TRBV25-1 and TRBJ2-2, is EADIYQTPRYLVIGTGKKITLECSQTMGHDKMYWYQQDPGMELHLIHYSYGVNSTEKGDLSSESTVSRIRTEHFPLTLESARPSHTSQYLCASSGRTLTGELFFGEGSRLTVL.

The chain couples TRBV4-1 to TRBJ2-1, with D tentatively TRBD1 or TRBD2 (5 bases each). The CDR3 length is 12 residues. The germline V gene encodes CDR1 MGHRA and CDR2 YSYEKL. Deletions cut 0 bases from V and 9 bases from J, with 6 bases between. This chain's CDR3 is CASSQERGEQFF. DNA for the CDR3: TGCGCCAGCAGCCAAGAGAGGGGTGAGCAGTTCTTC.

In its sample, this clone was seen a few times. J is TRBJ1-5 and V is TRBV30, with D tentatively TRBD1 (5 bases). The germline gives CDR1 GTSNPN, CDR2 SVGIG (reference sequence). The V end lost 0 bases, the J end lost 2 bases, and 11 bases lay between the germline ends. This CDR3 contains 15 residues. CDR3 residues: CAWSVVGRGNQPQHF. The CDR3 bases are TGTGCCTGGAGTGTAGTGGGCAGGGGCAATCAGCCCCAGCATTTT. Complete variable domain (other parts from reference TRBV30 and TRBJ1-5): SQTIHQWPATLVQPVGSPLSLECTVEGTSNPNLYWYRQAAGRGLQLLFYSVGIGQISSEVPQNLSASRPQDRQFILSSKKLLLSDSGFYLCAWSVVGRGNQPQHFGDGTRLSIL.

This chain links TRBV30 with TRBJ2-7; D perhaps matches TRBD1 (5 bases). Germline CDR1 GTSNPN, CDR2 SVGIG (reference sequence). The CDR3 extends over 13 amino acids. Trimming stripped 4 bases from V and 2 bases from J, with 12 bases between. CDR3 in amino acids: CAWTGLGTYEQYF. CDR3 nucleotides: TGTGCCTGGACAGGGCTAGGGACCTACGAGCAGTACTTC.

The genes are TRBV30 and TRBJ2-3; possibly TRBD1 or TRBD2 for D (6 bases each). Germline values: CDR1 GTSNPN, CDR2 SVGIG (reference sequence). This CDR3 comprises 15 residues. V was trimmed by 8 bases and J by 0 bases, leaving 18 bases between them. CDR3 sequence reads: CAGRWGASSTDTQYF. CDR3 DNA sequence: TGTGCCGGTCGTTGGGGGGCTTCTAGCACAGATACGCAGTATTTT.

This clone has just a few counts. This chain uses TRBV25-1 with TRBJ1-2, with unresolved D. V was clipped by 6 bases and J by 6 bases, with 17 bases between them. This CDR3 is built from 14 residues. CDR1 MGHDK and CDR2 SYGVNS come from the germline V gene. Here the CDR3 DNA reads TGTGCCAGCAGCAAAATGGGCCGAGGAGATGGCTACACCTTC. Amino acid sequence: CASSKMGRGDGYTF.

The V and J genes are TRBV29-1 and TRBJ1-2, with 10 nucleotides matching TRBD1. Trimming took 0 bases from V and 8 from J; bases not matched to a gene: 9. The germline V gene encodes CDR1 SQVTM and CDR2 ANQGSEA. The CDR3 covers 15 residues. Written as DNA, the CDR3 is TGCAGCGTTGAAGACATAGCGGACAGGGGGAACGGCTACACCTTC. Translated: CSVEDIADRGNGYTF. Based on the CDR3 plus reference TRBV29-1 and TRBJ1-2, the full variable domain is SAVISQKPSRDICQRGTSLTIQCQVDSQVTMMFWYRQQPGQSLTLIATANQGSEATYESGFVIDKFPISRPNLTFSTLTVSNMSPEDSSIYLCSVEDIADRGNGYTFGSGTRLTVV.

The rearrangement uses TRBV30 and TRBJ2-3; 10 bases fit TRBD1. The length of the CDR3 is 15 residues. Trimming cost V 1 base and J 4 bases; bases outside gene matches: 5. Germline-derived CDR1 and CDR2 are GTSNPN and SVGIG (reference sequence). The CDR3 nucleotides are TGTGCCTGGAGTGCCGGGACAGGGGACGCAGATACGCAGTATTTT. It yields the protein CAWSAGTGDADTQYF.

By proportion, this clone is medium-sized. This chain joins TRBV29-1 and TRBJ1-2, with unresolved D. Germline loops: CDR1 SQVTM, CDR2 ANQGSEA. Trimming left V 6 bases short and J 8 bases short, with 16 bases between. The CDR3 contains 12 residues. For the CDR3, the DNA is TGCAGCGTCCGGAGCATCTCCGGCGGCTACACCTTC. This gives the protein CSVRSISGGYTF.

This clone was detected only a few times. The chain carries TRBV20-1 and TRBJ1-1, with D unresolved. Germline V CDR1 and CDR2: DFQATT, SNEGSKA (reference sequence). The CDR3 runs to 11 residues. Between the trimmed V and J ends, which lost 2 bases and 6 bases, there was a span of 7 bases. CDR3 coding DNA: TGCAGTGCTAGAAGGCTCCCTGAAGCTTTCTTT. This sequence encodes CSARRLPEAFF.

In its sample, this clone was seen a few times. J is TRBJ1-2 and V is TRBV30; D gene ambiguous. There are 10 residues in the CDR3. Germline-derived CDR1 and CDR2 are GTSNPN and SVGIG (reference sequence). V gave up 5 bases and J gave up 8 bases, with 9 bases separating them. CDR3 DNA: TGTGCCTGGGGGTCCGGCGGCTACACCTTC. It codes for CAWGSGGYTF.

Only a few counts were recorded for this clone. The gene calls are TRBV9 and TRBJ2-5; D may be TRBD1 (6 bases). The CDR3 is 15 amino acids. V was pared by 3 bases and J by 1 base, with 13 bases between. Germline-derived CDR1 and CDR2 are SGDLS and YYNGEE. CDR3 coding DNA: TGTGCCAGCAGCGAGCCAGGGACACCCCAAGAGACCCAGTACTTC. It specifies CASSEPGTPQETQYF.

The rearrangement uses TRBV30 and TRBJ2-3; 8 nucleotides match TRBD2. With V trimmed by 4 bases and J by 5 bases, 8 bases remained unmatched. Germline CDR1 and CDR2: GTSNPN and SVGIG (reference sequence). This CDR3 region has 14 residues. This chain's CDR3 is CAWTERESVDTQYF. The CDR3 DNA reads as TGTGCCTGGACCGAGCGGGAGTCAGTAGATACGCAGTATTTT. The whole variable domain, remainder taken from reference TRBV30 and TRBJ2-3, is SQTIHQWPATLVQPVGSPLSLECTVEGTSNPNLYWYRQAAGRGLQLLFYSVGIGQISSEVPQNLSASRPQDRQFILSSKKLLLSDSGFYLCAWTERESVDTQYFGPGTRLTVL.

This clone occurred a few times. The V call is TRBV30, the J call TRBJ2-7; no clear D gene. V lost 3 bases to trimming and J lost 2 bases, with 14 bases between them. The CDR3 spans 14 residues. CDR1 and CDR2 from the germline V gene are GTSNPN and SVGIG (reference sequence). The CDR3 DNA sequence: TGTGCCTGGAGCGTATTCAGGTTTCCCTACGAGCAGTACTTC. It codes for CAWSVFRFPYEQYF. Supplemented by reference TRBV30 and TRBJ2-7, the full variable domain reads SQTIHQWPATLVQPVGSPLSLECTVEGTSNPNLYWYRQAAGRGLQLLFYSVGIGQISSEVPQNLSASRPQDRQFILSSKKLLLSDSGFYLCAWSVFRFPYEQYFGPGTRLTVT.

This clone came up a few times. The chain employs TRBV9 and TRBJ1-2; TRBD1 is a possible D gene (6 bases). Germline loops: CDR1 SGDLS, CDR2 YYNGEE. The length of the CDR3 is 15 residues. Trimming stripped 0 bases from V and 1 base from J, with 10 bases between. The CDR3 DNA follows: TGTGCCAGCAGCGTAGCGGGGGGCAGTAACTATGGCTACACCTTC. It specifies CASSVAGGSNYGYTF.

This clone was detected only once. The rearrangement links TRBV30 to TRBJ1-1; TRBD1 is a possible D gene (5 bases). The CDR3 spans 15 residues. Per germline, CDR1 GTSNPN and CDR2 SVGIG (reference sequence). Between the trimmed V and J ends, which lost 4 bases and 4 bases, there was a span of 19 bases. CDR3 loop: CAWNRHGSGGTEAFF. CDR3 nucleotide sequence: TGTGCCTGGAATAGACATGGTTCCGGGGGCACTGAAGCTTTCTTT.

This clone was detected only a few times. The chain couples TRBV4-2 to TRBJ1-5; no reliable D call. Trimming pared 0 bases from V and 7 bases from J, leaving 4 bases between. CDR1 and CDR2 (germline): LGHNA, YNFKEQ. The CDR3 is 12 residues long. In nucleotides, the CDR3 is TGTGCCAGCAGCCAAGATAACCAGCCCCAGCATTTT. Translated, it gives CASSQDNQPQHF.

Judged by abundance, this clone is medium-sized. CDR3 amino acids: CSVVRDYPETQYF. The CDR3 DNA reads as TGCAGCGTTGTCAGGGACTACCCTGAGACCCAGTACTTC. The chain recombines TRBV29-1 with TRBJ2-5; 7 bases fit TRBD2. Germline values: CDR1 SQVTM, CDR2 ANQGSEA. CDR3 size: 13 residues. The V gene end was trimmed by 4 bases and the J gene end by 5 bases; junction bases not matched to a gene: 7.